This TCR beta chain was sequenced during a study of T cells expressing NK-cell markers. Findings and caveats of the study: NKG2C+ dominant clonotypes from 6 or 7 donors made up roughly 1.0-8% of CD8+ T cells. Where several donors were concerned, these clonotypes also led the CD3+CD56-NKG2C+ fraction.

TCRdb re-called the 5' RACE reads and gives one entry per CDR3 protein, without DNA. In all, the sample yields around 140,000 distinct CDR3 sequences. Points on this clonotype: Its antigen remains unidentified.

This CDR3 has 15 residues. Germline lookup yields CDR1 SEHNR and CDR2 FQNEAQ (reference sequence). Material for sequencing was blood T cells: a sorted CD56 or NKG2C T cell subset, CD4+ or CD8+ T cells, or bulk PBMC T cells (not recorded which). This chain connects TRBV7-9 to TRBJ2-7; the D call of TRBD2 rests on TCRdb alone, since no DNA is present to check it. This receptor was obtained from a man between 18 and 35 years old in good health. This CDR3 reads CASRIGGGERGEQYF.